These 27 T cell receptor beta chains were all obtained from the same sample, sequenced in a study of shared T cell receptors in the human thymus. Profiled with immunoSEQ multiplex PCR; TCRdb holds only in-frame clones, not every one. The table has 600,000 to 900,000 clones, roughly 88% seen once. These same records also appear under a second study, on human thymus T cells.

The material sequenced was thymocytes. These receptors were taken from a girl under three years old with a congenital heart defect.

This sequence joins TRBV5-4 and TRBJ2-7, with 11 bases fitting TRBD1. With 5 bases clipped from V and 5 bases from J, the junction kept 12 bases outside the gene matches. In germline, CDR1 is SGHNT, CDR2 YYREEE (reference sequence). CDR3 size: 16 residues. CDR3 residues: CASSLKKDRGLNEQYF. As DNA, the CDR3 is TGTGCCAGCAGTTTAAAGAAGGACAGGGGGCTCAACGAGCAGTACTTC.

The V call is TRBV4-1, the J call TRBJ1-2; 9 nucleotides line up with TRBD1. Germline V gives CDR1 MGHRA, CDR2 YSYEKL. CDR3 size: 16 residues. V trimming: 6 bases; J trimming: 1 base; junction bases outside the gene matches: 9. The CDR3 loop reads CASSRDREDFNYGYTF. The CDR3 DNA reads as TGCGCCAGCAGTCGGGACAGGGAAGACTTTAACTATGGCTACACCTTC.

The rearrangement uses TRBV4-3 and TRBJ1-1, with D maybe TRBD1 (6 bases). V gave up 2 bases and J gave up 1 base, with 14 bases separating them. The germline CDR1 and CDR2 sequences are LGHNA and YSLEER. The CDR3 totals 16 residues. The CDR3 region has the DNA TGCGCCAGCAGCCAATGGTCCGGGACACCGAACACTGAAGCTTTCTTT. It is translated as CASSQWSGTPNTEAFF.

The chain joins TRBV18 to TRBJ2-7; D unclear. The germline gives CDR1 KGHSH, CDR2 LQKENI. This CDR3 contains 14 residues. The V end lost 4 bases, the J end lost 1 base, and 11 bases lay between the germline ends. The CDR3 loop is CASSLQAWSYEQYF. DNA of the CDR3: TGTGCCAGCTCACTTCAAGCTTGGTCCTACGAGCAGTACTTC.

The gene calls are TRBV30 and TRBJ1-3; no clear D gene. V shed 2 bases and J shed 1 base, with 15 bases lying between them. The length of the CDR3 is 16 residues. The germline gives CDR1 GTSNPN, CDR2 SVGIG (reference sequence). CDR3 sequence reads: CAWSHLGRGSGNTIYF. CDR3 DNA: TGTGCCTGGAGTCACTTGGGCCGGGGTTCTGGAAACACCATATATTTT.

This clone was observed once. The V gene is TRBV19, the J gene TRBJ1-5; no clear D. V was clipped by 2 bases and J by 5 bases, with 13 bases between them. There are 15 residues in the CDR3. In germline, CDR1 is LNHDA, CDR2 SQIVND (reference sequence). Here the CDR3 DNA reads TGTGCCAGTAGTATACTCAGCAGGCTGGATCAGCCCCAGCATTTT. It encodes CASSILSRLDQPQHF.

This clone was counted between two and nine times. V usage is TRBV7-9 and J usage is TRBJ1-4, with D possibly being TRBD1 (5 bases). V dropped 3 bases and J dropped 7 bases, with 15 bases sitting between them. The V gene's germline CDR1 is SEHNR and CDR2 FQNEAQ (reference sequence). The CDR3 has 15 residues. CDR3 coding DNA: TGTGCCAGCAGCTTTTCAAGGCAGGGCAGTGAAAAACTGTTTTTT. Its translation: CASSFSRQGSEKLFF.

V is TRBV11-2 and J is TRBJ2-1; TRBD2 agrees at 14 bases. The J segment lost 0 bases and the V segment lost 4 bases, leaving 5 bases of the junction unmatched. Germline values: CDR1 SGHAT, CDR2 FQNNGV. CDR3 length equals 18 residues. The CDR3, as DNA: TGTGCCAGCAGCTCCGGACTAGCGGGGGGTCGCTCCTACAATGAGCAGTTCTTC. This codes for CASSSGLAGGRSYNEQFF.

The chain carries TRBV27 and TRBJ1-6; D perhaps matches TRBD1 (5 bases). Germline-derived CDR1 and CDR2 are MNHEY and SMNVEV (reference sequence). V lost 5 bases, J lost 10 bases, and 15 bases lay in between. CDR3 length: 14 amino acids. The CDR3 reads CASSPRTLFSPLHF. CDR3 bases: TGTGCCAGCAGTCCCCGGACACTTTTCTCACCCCTCCACTTT.

The chain carries TRBV2 and TRBJ2-3, with 14 bases lining up with TRBD2. Germline V gene lookup returns CDR1 SNHLY and CDR2 FYNNEI. J lost 1 base, V lost 6 bases, and 6 bases had no gene match. This CDR3 spans 17 amino acids. The CDR3 DNA sequence: TGTGCCAGCAGCGCCCGGACTAGCGGGGGGCGCACAGATACGCAGTATTTT. This encodes CASSARTSGGRTDTQYF.

The J gene is TRBJ1-2, the V gene TRBV6-1; 8 bases align to TRBD1. The CDR3 runs 15 residues. V was pared by 6 bases and J by 4 bases, with 10 bases of the junction left unmatched. From germline, CDR1 is MNHNS and CDR2 SASEGT. The CDR3 region is CASSLTGAVSYGYTF. The CDR3 nucleotides are TGTGCCAGCAGCCTGACAGGGGCCGTGAGCTATGGCTACACCTTC.

The chain employs TRBV18 and TRBJ1-2; 9 bases fit TRBD1. Germline trimming cut 4 bases from V and 6 bases from J; bases unmatched to any gene: 9. The V gene's germline CDR1 is KGHSH and CDR2 LQKENI. The CDR3 has 15 amino acids. In DNA form, the CDR3 reads TGTGCCAGCTCACTTTACGACAGGGGGGCTGATGGCTACACCTTC. Its translation: CASSLYDRGADGYTF.

The chain couples TRBV21-1 to TRBJ1-5; the D call in the table, TRBD1, was not verified against the DNA. TRBV21-1 is annotated as a pseudogene. This CDR3 has 14 residues. In nucleotides, the CDR3 is TGTGCCAGCAGCGCCCGGACAGGGCATCAGCCCCAGCATTTT. It codes for CASSARTGHQPQHF.

This rearrangement joins TRBV15 to TRBJ2-1; a possible D gene is TRBD2 (5 bases). The CDR3 consists of 14 residues. Germline CDR1 is LNHNV and CDR2 is YYDKDF (reference sequence). V lost 9 bases to trimming and J lost 4 bases, with 16 bases between them. The CDR3, as DNA: TGTGCCACGGAAGACTACCAGAATTACAATGAGCAGTTCTTC. It is translated as CATEDYQNYNEQFF.

This clone was observed a handful of times. The chain has TRBV18 and TRBJ1-3; D is ambiguous. V was trimmed by 0 bases and J by 0 bases, leaving 9 bases between them. The CDR3 length is 16 residues. From germline, CDR1 is KGHSH and CDR2 LQKENI. In DNA form, the CDR3 reads TGTGCCAGCTCACCACCATTGAGGGACTCTGGAAACACCATATATTTT. Its translation is CASSPPLRDSGNTIYF.

This clone showed up just once. The chain links TRBV4-3 to TRBJ1-1, with TRBD1 matching over 9 bases. Germline CDR1 LGHNA, CDR2 YSLEER. This CDR3 comprises 15 residues. V gave up 6 bases and J gave up 6 bases; unmatched junction bases: 11. This CDR3 is CASSFLTGGISEAFF. CDR3 in DNA: TGCGCCAGCAGTTTTCTTACAGGGGGCATCTCTGAAGCTTTCTTT.

The chain is built from TRBV18 and TRBJ1-1, with unresolved D. The CDR3 contains 14 residues. Per germline, CDR1 KGHSH and CDR2 LQKENI. V lost 1 base and J 1 base, leaving 7 bases between the germline ends. The DNA of the CDR3 is TGTGCCAGCTCACCACGGGCTGGGAACACTGAAGCTTTCTTT. Amino acids: CASSPRAGNTEAFF.

This sequence joins TRBV14 and TRBJ1-2; the D is unclear. Germline loops: CDR1 SGHDN, CDR2 FVKESK. Trimming removed 4 bases at V and 0 bases at J, with 27 bases between. This CDR3 spans 20 amino acids. The DNA of the CDR3 is TGTGCCAGCAGCCCCCGGCGGTCACTATATTTGAATTTAGCTAACTATGGCTACACCTTC. It encodes CASSPRRSLYLNLANYGYTF.

CDR3 sequence reads: CASRSGGGESYTF. The CDR3 DNA sequence: TGCGCCAGCAGATCCGGGGGGGGAGAGAGCTACACCTTC. The J gene is TRBJ1-2, the V gene TRBV5-1, with a possible D match to TRBD1 (5 bases). Trimming left V 5 bases short and J 9 bases short, with 17 bases between. The CDR3 runs 13 residues. Per germline, CDR1 SGHRS and CDR2 YFSETQ.

This chain joins TRBV10-3 and TRBJ2-7, with TRBD1 matching 8 bases. The CDR3 runs to 16 residues. V was clipped by 3 bases and J by 5 bases; unmatched bases: 12. Germline V lookup: CDR1 ENHRY, CDR2 SYGVKD. CDR3 nucleotide sequence: TGTGCCATCAGTGATGAGTTGACAGGGGCTGTGGACGAGCAGTACTTC. This translates into CAISDELTGAVDEQYF.

V usage is TRBV7-2 and J usage is TRBJ1-2; possibly TRBD1 for D (5 bases). The CDR3 runs 12 residues. Trimming took off 1 base at V and 11 bases at J, with 11 bases between the two ends. Germline CDR1 and CDR2: SGHTA and FQGNSA. The CDR3 DNA follows: TGTGCCAGCAGCTTAGGGGGCCACAAATACACCTTC. It is translated as CASSLGGHKYTF. Full variable domain (missing parts from reference TRBV7-2 and TRBJ1-2): GAGVSQSPSNKVTEKGKDVELRCDPISGHTALYWYRQSLGQGLEFLIYFQGNSAPDKSGLPSDRFSAERTGGSVSTLTIQRTQQEDSAVYLCASSLGGHKYTFGSGTRLTVV.

The genes are TRBV4-1 and TRBJ2-6; a possible D gene is TRBD2 (6 bases). Germline-derived CDR1 and CDR2 are MGHRA and YSYEKL. The CDR3 runs to 18 residues. V was trimmed by 5 bases and J by 0 bases, leaving 17 bases between them. CDR3 region: CASSLRTGVSSGANVLTF. In DNA, the CDR3 is TGCGCCAGCAGCTTACGGACGGGGGTTAGCTCTGGGGCCAACGTCCTGACTTTC.

The V gene is TRBV7-6, the J gene TRBJ2-7, with 10 bases lining up with TRBD1. The V and J ends lost 4 bases and 2 bases, in that order; junction bases with no gene match: 5. Looked up from germline, CDR1 is SGHVS and CDR2 is FNYEAQ. The CDR3 covers 15 residues. This CDR3 is CASSYGQGDAYEQYF. The CDR3 nucleotides read TGTGCCAGCAGCTACGGACAGGGGGATGCCTACGAGCAGTACTTC.

This chain uses TRBV27 with TRBJ2-1, with 7 bases fitting TRBD2. There are 17 residues in the CDR3. The trim removed 5 bases at V and 9 bases at J, leaving 19 bases unmatched. Germline-derived CDR1 and CDR2 are MNHEY and SMNVEV (reference sequence). CDR3 DNA sequence: TGTGCCAGCAGTCCGCTCCCTGGGACGGGGGGTGCGTGTGAGCAGTTCTTC. Its protein product is CASSPLPGTGGACEQFF.

This chain joins TRBV18 and TRBJ1-3, with D tentatively TRBD1 (5 bases). V lost 3 bases, J lost 0 bases, and 21 bases lay in between. CDR3 length equals 19 residues. Germline V CDR1 and CDR2: KGHSH, LQKENI. This CDR3 reads CASSPGWGPGPSSGNTIYF. Written as DNA, the CDR3 is TGTGCCAGCTCACCGGGCTGGGGTCCAGGGCCGAGCTCTGGAAACACCATATATTTT.

This clone has only one observation. The genes are TRBV11-2 and TRBJ2-5; D unclear. Germline lookup yields CDR1 SGHAT and CDR2 FQNNGV. The germline V and J ends were trimmed by 5 bases and 4 bases, with 20 bases remaining between them. CDR3 length equals 16 residues. Here the CDR3 DNA reads TGTGCCAGCAGCCCACGCCTCAGTGTCCCTAGAGAGACCCAGTACTTC. Residues: CASSPRLSVPRETQYF.

The genes are TRBV7-9 and TRBJ1-2; perhaps TRBD1 as D (6 bases). V lost 4 bases to trimming and J lost 1 base, with 10 bases between them. The CDR3 totals 14 residues. The germline gives CDR1 SEHNR, CDR2 FQNEAQ (reference sequence). The CDR3 protein is CASSYGQINYGYTF. CDR3 DNA sequence: TGTGCCAGCAGCTACGGACAGATTAACTATGGCTACACCTTC.